The rows below give T cell receptor beta chains drawn from one sample of a study of post-analysis software for immune sequencing data. TCRdb re-derived calls from the PCR reads in MiXCR, one entry per CDR3 protein. Of 600,000 to 700,000 distinct CDR3 sequences in the sample, 59% are singletons; the top ten hold about 11%. What was sequenced was blood. These receptor sequences come from a girl aged 2 to 10 with multiple sclerosis. CDR3s include the opening cysteine and the closing phenylalanine or tryptophan. Each record gives: D gene, clone size, V gene, J gene, CDR3 DNA, CDR3 protein. A D gene is named only where the DNA matches it firmly. Clone size is stated in some rows and not others, as once, few, many or a class when expanded.

D gene: NA; clone size: NA; V gene: TRBV5-1; J gene: TRBJ1-3; CDR3 DNA: TGCGCCAGCAGCTTGAACCGGGGCGGTGGAAACACCATATATTTT; CDR3 protein: CASSLNRGGGNTIYF
D gene: NA; clone size: NA; V gene: TRBV6-2/TRBV6-3; J gene: TRBJ2-1; CDR3 DNA: TGTGCCAGCAGTTACGTTCCGGGAGTATCAAATGAGCAGTTCTTC; CDR3 protein: CASSYVPGVSNEQFF
D gene: NA; clone size: few; V gene: TRBV20-1; J gene: TRBJ2-7; CDR3 DNA: TGCAGTGCTAGCCCTGACAGGTACGAGCAGTACTTC; CDR3 protein: CSASPDRYEQYF
D gene: NA; clone size: NA; V gene: TRBV6-1; J gene: TRBJ2-1; CDR3 DNA: TGTGCCAGCAGTGAAGCGCCAGCGGTTGGGGAGCAGTTCTTC; CDR3 protein: CASSEAPAVGEQFF
D gene: NA; clone size: once; V gene: TRBV25-1; J gene: TRBJ1-1; CDR3 DNA: TGTGCCAGCAGTCCCTGGGGCAGGCTGAACACTGAAGCTTTCTTT; CDR3 protein: CASSPWGRLNTEAFF
D gene: NA; clone size: NA; V gene: TRBV7-6; J gene: TRBJ2-1; CDR3 DNA: TGTGCCAGCAGCTTAGCGGCAGGTTACAATGAGCAGTTCTTC; CDR3 protein: CASSLAAGYNEQFF
D gene: TRBD2; clone size: NA; V gene: TRBV24-1; J gene: TRBJ2-3; CDR3 DNA: TGTGCCACCAGTGACCCTGCCCCGGGACTAGCGACGGATACGCAGTATTTT; CDR3 protein: CATSDPAPGLATDTQYF
D gene: TRBD2; clone size: NA; V gene: TRBV7-6; J gene: TRBJ2-3; CDR3 DNA: TGTGCCAGCAGCTTAGCAGAGCGGGGGGGCATAACCACAGATACGCAGTATTTT; CDR3 protein: CASSLAERGGITTDTQYF
D gene: NA; clone size: few; V gene: TRBV10-3; J gene: TRBJ2-3; CDR3 DNA: TGTGCCTTCAGTGACGGAACAGATACGCAGTATTTT; CDR3 protein: CAFSDGTDTQYF
D gene: NA; clone size: NA; V gene: TRBV29-1; J gene: TRBJ2-1; CDR3 DNA: TGCAGCGTTGAACCTCTTAGCGAGCAGTTCTTC; CDR3 protein: CSVEPLSEQFF
D gene: NA; clone size: few; V gene: TRBV7-2; J gene: TRBJ2-3; CDR3 DNA: TGTGCCAGCAGCTTAGCGCGGCGCCTCACAGATACGCAGTATTTT; CDR3 protein: CASSLARRLTDTQYF
D gene: TRBD2; clone size: once; V gene: TRBV5-1; J gene: TRBJ2-1; CDR3 DNA: TGCGCCAGCAGCTTGAGGCTAATAGCGGGGGGCCCAACCTACAATGAGCAGTTCTTC; CDR3 protein: CASSLRLIAGGPTYNEQFF
D gene: TRBD2; clone size: NA; V gene: TRBV20-1; J gene: TRBJ2-3; CDR3 DNA: TGCGGTGCCTCCGGGACTAGTTCGATTCGCACAGATACGCAGTATTTT; CDR3 protein: CGASGTSSIRTDTQYF
D gene: NA; clone size: few; V gene: TRBV29-1; J gene: TRBJ2-7; CDR3 DNA: TGCAGCGTTGAAGCCCAGAGTAACCAGTACTTC; CDR3 protein: CSVEAQSNQYF
D gene: TRBD2; clone size: NA; V gene: TRBV4-2; J gene: TRBJ2-3; CDR3 DNA: TGTGCCAGCAGCCAGAGCGGGGGGAGGAGGACAGATACGCAGTATTTT; CDR3 protein: CASSQSGGRRTDTQYF
D gene: NA; clone size: few; V gene: TRBV12-3/TRBV12-4; J gene: TRBJ2-5; CDR3 DNA: TGTGCCAGCAGTTTGATAGTCGGAACAGAGACCCAGTACTTC; CDR3 protein: CASSLIVGTETQYF
D gene: NA; clone size: NA; V gene: TRBV5-1; J gene: TRBJ2-5; CDR3 DNA: TGCGCCAGCAGCTTGAGGGGACAAGAGACCGAGACCCAGTACTTC; CDR3 protein: CASSLRGQETETQYF
D gene: NA; clone size: NA; V gene: TRBV25-1; J gene: TRBJ2-7; CDR3 DNA: TGTGCCAGCAGTGAATTGGGCATGGGAAGCTCCTACGAGCAGTACTTC; CDR3 protein: CASSELGMGSSYEQYF
D gene: TRBD1; clone size: once; V gene: TRBV7-8; J gene: TRBJ2-5; CDR3 DNA: TGTGCCAGCAGCTTAGCGGGGACAGGCCGCCAAGAGACCCAGTACTTC; CDR3 protein: CASSLAGTGRQETQYF
D gene: TRBD2; clone size: NA; V gene: TRBV3-1; J gene: TRBJ2-1; CDR3 DNA: TGTGCCAGCAGCCAAGATCTTGGGACTAGCGGGCTTTACAATGAGCAGTTCTTC; CDR3 protein: CASSQDLGTSGLYNEQFF
D gene: NA; clone size: NA; V gene: TRBV5-1; J gene: TRBJ1-1; CDR3 DNA: TGCGCCAGCAGCCCACAGGGATTAGGAACTGAAGCTTTCTTT; CDR3 protein: CASSPQGLGTEAFF
D gene: TRBD1; clone size: NA; V gene: TRBV6-1; J gene: TRBJ1-1; CDR3 DNA: TGTGCCAGCAGTAGTGCTGGACAGGGGAACACTGAAGCTTTCTTT; CDR3 protein: CASSSAGQGNTEAFF
D gene: TRBD2; clone size: NA; V gene: TRBV6-2/TRBV6-3; J gene: TRBJ2-7; CDR3 DNA: TGTGCCAGCAGTTACCTGGGACTAGCGGAACAATACGAGCAGTACTTC; CDR3 protein: CASSYLGLAEQYEQYF
D gene: NA; clone size: NA; V gene: TRBV5-1; J gene: TRBJ2-7; CDR3 DNA: TGCGCCAGCAGGATTGGTCCCCACTACGAGCAGTACTTC; CDR3 protein: CASRIGPHYEQYF
D gene: NA; clone size: few; V gene: TRBV29-1; J gene: TRBJ2-5; CDR3 DNA: TGCAGCGTTGGGTTAGCAGGTGGAGAGACCCAGTACTTC; CDR3 protein: CSVGLAGGETQYF
D gene: NA; clone size: NA; V gene: TRBV7-9; J gene: TRBJ2-7; CDR3 DNA: TGTGCCAGCAACTTATACGTATCCTTAGTTAAGTACGAGCAGTACTTC; CDR3 protein: CASNLYVSLVKYEQYF
D gene: NA; clone size: NA; V gene: TRBV29-1; J gene: TRBJ2-3; CDR3 DNA: TGCAGCGTCGCTGGGTCAGGGAGCACAGATACGCAGTATTTT; CDR3 protein: CSVAGSGSTDTQYF
D gene: TRBD2; clone size: NA; V gene: TRBV7-7; J gene: TRBJ2-1; CDR3 DNA: TGTGCCAGCAGCCTGATCGGGGGGGACTACAATGAGCAGTTCTTC; CDR3 protein: CASSLIGGDYNEQFF
D gene: TRBD2; clone size: once; V gene: TRBV5-1; J gene: TRBJ2-5; CDR3 DNA: TGCGCCAGCAGCTTGGGGCGAGCGGGAGTTATCAATGAGCAGTACTTC; CDR3 protein: CASSLGRAGVINEQYF
D gene: NA; clone size: NA; V gene: TRBV3-1; J gene: TRBJ1-1; CDR3 DNA: TGTGCCAGCAGCGTGGACAATATGAACACTGAAGCTTTCTTT; CDR3 protein: CASSVDNMNTEAFF
D gene: TRBD1; clone size: few; V gene: TRBV29-1; J gene: TRBJ1-2; CDR3 DNA: TGCAGCGTTGCCAACCAACAGGGGGGGTATGGCTACACCTTC; CDR3 protein: CSVANQQGGYGYTF
D gene: NA; clone size: NA; V gene: TRBV5-6; J gene: TRBJ1-2; CDR3 DNA: TGTGCCAGCAGCTTGGTCAGTTCCGGGTTCGGCTACACCTTC; CDR3 protein: CASSLVSSGFGYTF
D gene: NA; clone size: NA; V gene: TRBV10-3; J gene: TRBJ2-3; CDR3 DNA: TGTGCCATCAGTGAGTCGATGACACCGACAGATACGCAGTATTTT; CDR3 protein: CAISESMTPTDTQYF
D gene: TRBD2; clone size: few; V gene: TRBV5-1; J gene: TRBJ2-5; CDR3 DNA: TGCGCCAGCAGCTCTCACGGGACTAGCGTAGAGACCCAGTACTTC; CDR3 protein: CASSSHGTSVETQYF
D gene: NA; clone size: NA; V gene: TRBV6-6; J gene: TRBJ2-7; CDR3 DNA: TGTGCCAGCAGTTACTCAGTGCGTTTCATGACTAGCTACGAGCAGTACTTC; CDR3 protein: CASSYSVRFMTSYEQYF
D gene: TRBD2; clone size: NA; V gene: TRBV29-1; J gene: TRBJ2-3; CDR3 DNA: TGCAGTACCCCCGGGGGGGCCATTTATGATACGCAGTATTTT; CDR3 protein: CSTPGGAIYDTQYF
D gene: TRBD1; clone size: NA; V gene: TRBV5-5; J gene: TRBJ2-1; CDR3 DNA: TGTGCCAGCAGCGCCCGGGACAGGGGGTTGTACAATGAGCAGTTCTTC; CDR3 protein: CASSARDRGLYNEQFF
D gene: NA; clone size: NA; V gene: TRBV7-2; J gene: TRBJ1-1; CDR3 DNA: TGTGCCAGCAGCCGGACAAGGCGATACACTGAAGCTTTCTTT; CDR3 protein: CASSRTRRYTEAFF
D gene: TRBD1; clone size: NA; V gene: TRBV6-2/TRBV6-3; J gene: TRBJ1-6; CDR3 DNA: TGTGCCAGCAGGCCGGGACAGAAGACGGGTAGTTCACCCCTCCACTTT; CDR3 protein: CASRPGQKTGSSPLHF
D gene: NA; clone size: NA; V gene: TRBV20-1; J gene: TRBJ2-1; CDR3 DNA: TGCAGTGCTAGAGATGGCCAGGGGTATGAGCAGTTCTTC; CDR3 protein: CSARDGQGYEQFF
D gene: NA; clone size: NA; V gene: TRBV11-2; J gene: TRBJ2-4; CDR3 DNA: TGTGCCAGCAGCTTAACTGTGGAGGCTCTAGCCAAAAACATTCAGTACTTC; CDR3 protein: CASSLTVEALAKNIQYF
D gene: TRBD1; clone size: NA; V gene: TRBV28; J gene: TRBJ2-1; CDR3 DNA: TGTGCCAGCAGTTCACCGGGACAGAGATACAATGAGCAGTTCTTC; CDR3 protein: CASSSPGQRYNEQFF
D gene: NA; clone size: NA; V gene: TRBV29-1; J gene: TRBJ1-1; CDR3 DNA: TGCAGCGTTGCTTTCGGGGACAACACTGAAGCTTTCTTT; CDR3 protein: CSVAFGDNTEAFF
D gene: TRBD1; clone size: NA; V gene: TRBV5-1; J gene: TRBJ2-7; CDR3 DNA: TGCGCCAGCAGCAACGGACAGGGTAACGAGCAGTACTTC; CDR3 protein: CASSNGQGNEQYF
D gene: NA; clone size: NA; V gene: TRBV27; J gene: TRBJ2-7; CDR3 DNA: TGTGCCAGCAGTTTCCTGACCAACACCTACGAGCAGTACTTC; CDR3 protein: CASSFLTNTYEQYF
D gene: NA; clone size: NA; V gene: TRBV5-5; J gene: TRBJ2-1; CDR3 DNA: TGTGCCAGCAGTTCTAAGGGCCCCTACAATGAGCAGTTCTTC; CDR3 protein: CASSSKGPYNEQFF
D gene: TRBD2; clone size: NA; V gene: TRBV12-3/TRBV12-4; J gene: TRBJ2-3; CDR3 DNA: TGTGCCAGCAGCCAACGGCCAGCGGGGTCCACAGATACGCAGTATTTT; CDR3 protein: CASSQRPAGSTDTQYF
D gene: TRBD2; clone size: NA; V gene: TRBV5-1; J gene: TRBJ2-1; CDR3 DNA: TGCGCCAGCAGCTTTGGACTAGCGGGGGCTAATGAGCAGTTCTTC; CDR3 protein: CASSFGLAGANEQFF
D gene: NA; clone size: NA; V gene: TRBV5-1; J gene: TRBJ1-1; CDR3 DNA: TGCGCCAGCAGCTCCCTCCCCGAATCTGAAGCTTTCTTT; CDR3 protein: CASSSLPESEAFF